The clone carrying this T cell receptor (beta chain) was found a few times. CDR3 length: 15 amino acids. The germline V gene encodes CDR1 LNHDA and CDR2 SQIVND (reference sequence). V shed 4 bases, J shed 0 bases, and the junction held 3 bases outside the gene matches. This sample was taken from a study of radiotherapy plus CTLA-4 blockade in lung cancer. Repertoires were generated with immunoSEQ multiplex PCR, while TCRdb's copy carries only in-frame clones and drops some. Of approximately 60,000 clones in the sample, around three quarters were seen once. This TCR was sampled from a human donor with non-small cell lung cancer who had a complete response to radiotherapy plus ipilimumab. This chain connects TRBV19 to TRBJ1-5, with TRBD1 identical over 7 bases. The sample here was peripheral blood, taken from a patient treated with radiotherapy plus ipilimumab. Written as DNA, the CDR3 is TGTGCCAGTAGTACAGGGGGATATAGCAATCAGCCCCAGCATTTT. It specifies CASSTGGYSNQPQHF.